The clone carrying this T cell receptor (beta chain) has just a few counts. Its antigen is undetermined. CDR1 ENHRY and CDR2 SYGVKD come from the germline V gene. There are 14 residues in the CDR3. Trimming took off 3 bases at V and 1 base at J, with 4 bases between the two ends. This record belongs to a study of T cells in Graves' hyperthyroidism and ophthalmopathy. Study as a whole: Initial diagnosis, before any treatment, was when peripheral blood was collected. Whole-study results and caveats: Ophthalmopathy could be told apart from stable hyperthyroidism with a 13 V-J model.

Amplification of TCR beta CDR3 regions used RNA as the template. The HTBI primer set served for first-round RT-PCR of the TCR CDR3. TCRdb fed the multiplex PCR reads into MiXCR, producing one record per CDR3 protein. The table includes approximately 360,000 distinct CDR3 sequences, around 14% detected once. The diagnoses drew upon clinical symptoms, serum thyroxine and TRAb, thyroid ultrasound and orbital computed tomography. Input material: blood. The rearrangement links TRBV10-3 to TRBJ2-6; D is unclear. The TCR originated in a woman aged 18-35 years with Graves' hyperthyroidism that later progressed to Graves' ophthalmopathy. The CDR3 region has the DNA TGTGCCATCAGTGACAGGTCTGGGGCCAACGTCCTGACTTTC. Its protein is CAISDRSGANVLTF.